Presented here are 7 T cell receptor beta chains from one specimen sequenced in a study of siplizumab effects on memory and regulatory T cells. Only in-frame clones appear in the TCRdb table, and some are missing; sequencing was by immunoSEQ multiplex PCR. The profile covers approximately 75,000 clones, with 93% appearing a single time and roughly 4.7% taken by the ten largest. Material: CD8+ T cells sorted from blood. The receptors here all came from a human donor in good health.

This CDR3 reads CASSLGAEAFF. In DNA, the CDR3 is TGTGCCAGCAGTTTAGGAGCTGAAGCTTTCTTT. The V gene is TRBV27, the J gene TRBJ1-1; no reliable D call. Germline assignment: CDR1 MNHEY and CDR2 SMNVEV (reference sequence). V gave up 2 bases and J gave up 6 bases, with 4 bases separating them. This CDR3 is 11 amino acids long.

This chain uses TRBV5-6 with TRBJ2-1, with D perhaps TRBD2 (6 bases). Trimming pared 7 bases from V and 0 bases from J, leaving 11 bases between. The length of the CDR3 is 14 residues. Germline assignment: CDR1 SGHDT and CDR2 YYEEEE. CDR3 sequence: CASASVNSYNEQFF. In DNA form, the CDR3 reads TGTGCCAGCGCTAGCGTCAACTCCTACAATGAGCAGTTCTTC. The full variable domain, completed using reference TRBV5-6 and TRBJ2-1, is DAGVTQSPTHLIKTRGQQVTLRCSPKSGHDTVSWYQQALGQGPQFIFQYYEEEERQRGNFPDRFSGHQFPNYSSELNVNALLLGDSALYLCASASVNSYNEQFFGPGTRLTVL.

This sequence joins TRBV27 and TRBJ1-5; 9 bases match TRBD1. The CDR3 covers 19 residues. V dropped 5 bases and J dropped 2; count of bases not matched to a gene: 16. Per the germline V gene, CDR1 is MNHEY and CDR2 is SMNVEV (reference sequence). Here the CDR3 reads CASSETGTGLFGGNQPQHF. CDR3 in DNA: TGTGCCAGCAGTGAAACCGGGACAGGGCTCTTCGGAGGCAATCAGCCCCAGCATTTT.

This chain joins TRBV7-9 and TRBJ2-5; 16 nucleotides match TRBD2. The CDR3 loop spans 19 amino acids. Germline values: CDR1 SEHNR, CDR2 FQNEAQ (reference sequence). J lost 4 bases, V lost 5 bases, and 13 bases had no gene match. In DNA form, the CDR3 reads TGTGCCAGCAGCCGCCCTGGGACTAGCGGGGGGGGTTACGGAGAGACCCAGTACTTC. It codes for CASSRPGTSGGGYGETQYF.

This sequence joins TRBV5-4 and TRBJ2-3; D remains ambiguous. The CDR3 covers 11 residues. Germline V gene data show CDR1 as SGHNT and CDR2 as YYREEE (reference sequence). Trimming stripped 2 bases from V and 3 bases from J, with 1 base between. Written as DNA, the CDR3 is TGTGCCAGCAGCTTAACAGATACGCAGTATTTT. Its translation is CASSLTDTQYF.

The chain couples TRBV25-1 to TRBJ2-7; 12 bases agree with TRBD2. Trimming removed 0 bases from V and 6 bases from J; junction bases left unmatched: 12. This CDR3 contains 18 residues. Germline-derived CDR1 and CDR2 are MGHDK and SYGVNS. CDR3 sequence reads: CASSEYFLAGGPSAEQYF. In DNA form, the CDR3 reads TGTGCCAGCAGTGAATATTTCCTAGCGGGGGGGCCGTCGGCCGAGCAGTACTTC.

The gene calls are TRBV6-5 and TRBJ2-3; D not certain. This CDR3 spans 12 amino acids. The V gene's germline CDR1 is MNHEY and CDR2 SVGAGI. The V gene lost 8 bases and the J gene lost 4 bases, with 10 bases spanning the gap. The CDR3 region has the DNA TGTGCCAGCGGGCAGCCCGCAGATACGCAGTATTTT. Translating it yields CASGQPADTQYF.